The 15 T cell receptor beta chains below come from one sample, sequenced in a study of monozygotic twins with inflammatory bowel disease. TCRdb reanalyzed the 5' RACE reads and collapses them to one entry per CDR3 protein, without DNA. The repertoire table contains more than 95,000 distinct CDR3 sequences. The sample taken for sequencing was blood. These receptors were obtained from a human donor with ulcerative colitis or Crohn's disease, or a healthy co-twin of an affected twin (not recorded which).

The chain carries TRBV20-1 and TRBJ2-7; TCRdb selects TRBD2, and the lack of DNA leaves this call unchecked. This CDR3 is 13 amino acids long. From germline, CDR1 is DFQATT and CDR2 SNEGSKA (reference sequence). The CDR3 region is CSATRAGGYEQYF.

The chain is built from TRBV10-3 and TRBJ2-5. Looked up from germline, CDR1 is ENHRY and CDR2 is SYGVKD. The CDR3 totals 14 residues. The CDR3 protein is CAISESLREETQYF.

The V call is TRBV7-2, the J call TRBJ1-4. Per germline, CDR1 SGHTA and CDR2 FQGNSA. The CDR3 consists of 15 residues. This CDR3 reads CASSWAGGTDEKLFF.

The chain uses TRBV5-6 and TRBJ2-7; TCRdb's D gene call, TRBD1, goes unchecked for lack of DNA. Germline-derived CDR1 and CDR2 are SGHDT and YYEEEE. This CDR3 contains 13 residues. The chain's CDR3 is CASSQTGAGEQYF. The full variable domain, in which reference TRBV5-6 and TRBJ2-7 provide the parts outside the CDR3, is DAGVTQSPTHLIKTRGQQVTLRCSPKSGHDTVSWYQQALGQGPQFIFQYYEEEERQRGNFPDRFSGHQFPNYSSELNVNALLLGDSALYLCASSQTGAGEQYFGPGTRLTVT.

The rearrangement joins TRBV5-1 to TRBJ1-1; no DNA is available, so the TRBD1 call from TCRdb remains unchecked. The CDR3 covers 15 residues. From germline, CDR1 is SGHRS and CDR2 YFSETQ. CDR3 protein: CASSLGTGANTEAFF.

The rearrangement links TRBV29-1 to TRBJ2-3; the TCRdb call, TRBD2, lacks DNA for checking. Germline V lookup: CDR1 SQVTM, CDR2 ANQGSEA. The CDR3 has 16 amino acids. The CDR3 sequence: CSVEGLDSGATDTQYF.

The rearrangement joins TRBV7-6 to TRBJ2-7; TCRdb returns TRBD1, unconfirmable since there is no DNA. Germline lookup yields CDR1 SGHVS and CDR2 FNYEAQ. The CDR3 has 14 residues. The CDR3 spells CASSERTGTIEQYF.

This chain connects TRBV7-9 to TRBJ2-7; TCRdb's D call of TRBD1 is untestable without DNA. Per the germline V gene, CDR1 is SEHNR and CDR2 is FQNEAQ (reference sequence). CDR3 size: 15 residues. The CDR3 here is CASSTDQGRPYEQYF.

CDR3 in amino acids: CASSLARGSGNTIYF. The chain couples TRBV12-3 or TRBV12-4 to TRBJ1-3; TCRdb indicates TRBD1, and absent DNA this call remains unverified. The CDR3 contains 15 residues.

This sequence joins TRBV28 and TRBJ2-3; TCRdb designates TRBD2, a call that cannot be tested without DNA. The V gene's germline CDR1 is MDHEN and CDR2 SYDVKM. There are 17 residues in the CDR3. The CDR3: CASSFSLAGGSTDTQYF. Full variable domain (rest looked up from reference TRBV28 and TRBJ2-3): DVKVTQSSRYLVKRTGEKVFLECVQDMDHENMFWYRQDPGLGLRLIYFSYDVKMKEKGDIPEGYSVSREKKERFSLILESASTNQTSMYLCASSFSLAGGSTDTQYFGPGTRLTVL.

The genes are TRBV14 and TRBJ1-2; with no DNA, the TCRdb D assignment of TRBD1 cannot be verified. Germline lookup yields CDR1 SGHDN and CDR2 FVKESK. The CDR3 covers 12 residues. CDR3 region: CASSQGDSGYTF.

CDR3 sequence reads: CASSSRDITIRGLHF. The genes are TRBV7-9 and TRBJ1-6; TCRdb's D call of TRBD1 is untestable without DNA. CDR1 is SEHNR and CDR2 is FQNEAQ in the germline V gene (reference sequence). This CDR3 contains 15 residues.

The chain is built from TRBV7-2 and TRBJ2-2; TCRdb proposes TRBD1, but this gene call is untestable without DNA. CDR3 size: 15 residues. Germline V lookup: CDR1 SGHTA, CDR2 FQGNSA. Here the CDR3 reads CASSPLPSNTGELFF.

The chain links TRBV6-2 or TRBV6-3 to TRBJ2-4; TCRdb lists TRBD1, though no DNA is available to test this call. Germline V CDR1 and CDR2: MNHEY, SVGEGT. CDR3 length equals 15 residues. CDR3: CASSKGATLANIQYF.

The V gene is TRBV7-2, the J gene TRBJ1-5; TCRdb lists TRBD1, though no DNA is available to test this call. CDR1 and CDR2 from the germline V gene are SGHTA and FQGNSA. The CDR3 totals 15 residues. The CDR3 protein is CASSLTGTGYQPQHF. Full variable domain (rest looked up from reference TRBV7-2 and TRBJ1-5): GAGVSQSPSNKVTEKGKDVELRCDPISGHTALYWYRQSLGQGLEFLIYFQGNSAPDKSGLPSDRFSAERTGGSVSTLTIQRTQQEDSAVYLCASSLTGTGYQPQHFGDGTRLSIL.